This TCR beta chain was recovered during a study of T cell changes during pregnancy in multiple sclerosis. Sequenced by immunoSEQ multiplex PCR; TCRdb stores in-frame clones only, minus some. The top ten clones hold about 8% of a sample with about 40,000 clones, more than 85% of them seen once. The CDR3 length is 12 residues. Germline V CDR1 and CDR2: SGHRS, YFSETQ. Trimming removed 3 bases at V and 6 bases at J, with 7 bases between. The material sequenced was CD8+ T cells from peripheral blood mononuclear cells, taken before pregnancy. The chain joins TRBV5-1 to TRBJ2-1; D call uncertain. This clonotype was sampled from a female donor with multiple sclerosis, enrolled in a pregnancy study. The CDR3 nucleotides are TGCGCCAGCAGCTCCCTCTCCAATGAGCAGTTCTTC. Its protein is CASSSLSNEQFF.